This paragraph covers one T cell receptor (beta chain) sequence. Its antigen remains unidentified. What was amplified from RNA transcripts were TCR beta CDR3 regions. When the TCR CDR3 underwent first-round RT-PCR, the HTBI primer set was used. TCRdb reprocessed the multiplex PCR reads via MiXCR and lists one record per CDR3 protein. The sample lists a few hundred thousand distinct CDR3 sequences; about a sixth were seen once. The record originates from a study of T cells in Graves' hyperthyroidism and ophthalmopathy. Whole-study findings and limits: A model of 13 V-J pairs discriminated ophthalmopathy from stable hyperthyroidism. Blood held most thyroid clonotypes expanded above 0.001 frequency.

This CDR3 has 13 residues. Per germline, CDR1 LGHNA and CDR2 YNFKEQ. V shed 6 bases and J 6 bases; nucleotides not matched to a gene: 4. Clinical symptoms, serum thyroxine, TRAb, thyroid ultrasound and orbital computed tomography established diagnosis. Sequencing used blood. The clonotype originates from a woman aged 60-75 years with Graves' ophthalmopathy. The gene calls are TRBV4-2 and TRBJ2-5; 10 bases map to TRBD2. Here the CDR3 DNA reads TGTGCCAGCAGTAAGCGGGGGGGCAAGACCCAGTACTTC. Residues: CASSKRGGKTQYF.